Described below is a single T cell receptor (beta chain) sequence and its context. There is no known antigen for this receptor. The input lacks base qualities; no much larger clone sits a single base away. V has 3 bases trimmed and J has 6 bases trimmed; junction bases matching no gene number 0. The CDR3 measures 13 amino acids from cysteine to phenylalanine. The entry retains the CDR3 DNA only, 39 bases that are in frame from base 1. TCRbeta CDR3 regions were amplified from genomic DNA by means of the immunoSEQ Assay, a bias-controlled multiplex PCR. The published analysis was carried out like this. The number of nucleated cells in each sample was estimated from the amplification of reference gene primers within the assay. Sequence reads were collapsed and filtered to measure the absolute abundance of every unique TCRbeta CDR3 rearrangement. For each sample, productive Simpson clonality was calculated by taking the square root of Simpson's diversity index across productive rearrangements. TCRdb obtained this table from immuneACCESS and retained in-frame rearrangements with V and J assigned. These tables miss some clones; where compared with another copy, unresolved V genes account for less than half of the shortfall, and the remainder is unexplained. V and J calls and clone size are as listed in that table; D and trimming were resolved from the DNA. A total of about 30,000 clones appear in this sample, roughly 80% of them only once. The ten largest make up around 3.2% of the sample.

This record belongs to a study of blood T cell repertoires in COVID-19 (dated by TCRdb to about 2020). Background on the whole study: Collaborator samples came from the United States, Italy and Spain and covered acute and convalescent phases of COVID-19. The dataset comprised deeply sampled blood TCRbeta repertoires from subjects exposed to, actively infected with, or recovered from COVID-19. Nearly every sample came with metadata listing a de-identified subject ID, COVID-19 status, age in years and sex. Samples were obtained from the ongoing ImmuneRACE study (first 160 participants) and from over 1,000 subjects provided by 6 global collaborators. The material from the prospective study consisted of cDNA or gDNA derived from T cells, B-cell-depleted T cells, or PBMCs. Where HLA class I and class II types were available, the types were taken from metadata supplied by the sample provider, not from assay-based typing. The repertoires were released in a freely available public database meant as a resource for research on the immune response to SARS-CoV-2.

What the work shows at the level of the full study, not this receptor alone: The quantity of clinical and demographic metadata differed by source and by participant and was supplied without curation.

One collaborating source in Seattle enrolled patients while the patients were actively infected and followed the patients over time throughout the course of disease. Each collaborating institution followed its own protocols to collect whole blood in K2EDTA tubes. For TCRbeta analysis, collaborators shipped samples in one of three forms: frozen whole blood, isolated PBMCs, or DNA extracted from either of those sample types. The source is a man between 70 and 80 years old with COVID-19, enrolled during active disease. The sequenced material came from peripheral blood. The chain is assembled from TRBV12-3 or TRBV12-4 and TRBJ1-5, with 9 bases aligning to TRBD1. The DNA sequence is given as TGTGCCAGCAGTTTGGGACAGGGTCAGCCCCAGCATTTT. Its translation reads: CASSLGQGQPQHF.